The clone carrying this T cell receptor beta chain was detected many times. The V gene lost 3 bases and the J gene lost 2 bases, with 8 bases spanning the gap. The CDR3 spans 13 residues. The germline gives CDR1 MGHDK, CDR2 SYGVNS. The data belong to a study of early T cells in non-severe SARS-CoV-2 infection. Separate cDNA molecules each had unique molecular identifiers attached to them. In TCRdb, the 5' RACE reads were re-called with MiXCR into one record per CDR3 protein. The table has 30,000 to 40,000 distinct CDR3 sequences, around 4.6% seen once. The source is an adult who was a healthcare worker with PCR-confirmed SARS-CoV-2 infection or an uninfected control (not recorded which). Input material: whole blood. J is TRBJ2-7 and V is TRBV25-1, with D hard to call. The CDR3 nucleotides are TGTGCCAGCAGTGACCACAAGACCTACGAGCAGTACTTC. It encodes CASSDHKTYEQYF.